This T cell receptor delta chain comes out of a study of gamma-delta chains in newborns, infants, children. Study background: Polyclonal expansion of innate γδ T cells after birth follows microbial exposure.

This CDR3 has 15 amino acids. Germline CDR1 and CDR2: GEAIGNYY and EKD. V dropped 4 bases and J dropped 5; count of bases not matched to a gene: 9. TCRdb reapplied CATT to the reads. The sample holds roughly 11,000 delta-chain clones; about 3.8% are singletons and the top ten take roughly 8.9%. This clone qualifies as medium-sized. The clonotype originates from a child who was a newborn, infant or young child, either healthy, febrile or measles-vaccinated (not recorded which). The sequenced material came from blood. The chain has TRDV2 and TRDJ2; TRDD3 aligns across 7 bases. The CDR3 here is CACESLLGTTAQLFF. CDR3 DNA sequence: TGTGCCTGTGAATCCCTACTGGGGACTACAGCACAACTCTTCTTT.